This note documents a single T cell receptor beta chain sequence. The antigen is unknown. V lost 8 bases to trimming and J lost 2 bases, with 9 bases between them. CDR1 is WSHSY, CDR2 SAAADI, per germline. This CDR3 comprises 12 residues. Treatment was busulfan-fludarabine conditioning, a marrow graft, and cyclophosphamide on days +3 and +4. The sample belongs to a study of T cells after posttransplantation cyclophosphamide. Clones were sequenced by immunoSEQ multiplex PCR, and TCRdb holds only the in-frame ones, with some missing. The sample shows about 4,000 clones, nearly 85% of them seen only once. Whole-study findings and limits: Recipient CMV seropositivity and CMV reactivation strongly tracked TRB clonality. Skin or GI-infiltrating T cells shared few TRB sequences with blood.

V is TRBV10-2 and J is TRBJ1-1; D is possibly TRBD1 (6 bases). This sequence was found in a male patient aged 30 to 39 who received an allogeneic stem cell transplant from a related donor, was CMV-positive, and had no GVHD. A subset of T cells may come from the graft donor. The sequenced sample was CD4+ T cells sorted from blood, obtained about 230 days after a stem cell transplant with posttransplant cyclophosphamide. This CDR3 reads CASRDTNTEAFF. CDR3 nucleotides: TGCGCCAGCCGGGACACTAACACTGAAGCTTTCTTT.